The 8 T cell receptor beta chains given below trace back to one sample, sequenced in a study of cytomegalovirus exposure and HLA in healthy donors. Amplification used 60 Vbeta primers and 13 Jbeta primers. Here immunoSEQ multiplex PCR was the method, and the copy in TCRdb shows in-frame clones only, minus some. The table lists 150,000 to 200,000 clones, roughly 80% of them singletons, with around 0.8% in the top ten. The sequenced sample was PBMCs. The receptors shown here come from a woman in her late teens or twenties in good health and CMV-seronegative.

V usage is TRBV5-1 and J usage is TRBJ1-2, with 8 bases fitting TRBD1. The CDR3 is 16 residues long. CDR1 and CDR2 (germline): SGHRS, YFSETQ. V shed 4 bases, J shed 8 bases, and the junction held 16 bases outside the gene matches. The DNA for the CDR3 is TGCGCCAGCAGCCTAGACACTGGACAGGGAGGAAAGGGCTACACCTTC. It encodes CASSLDTGQGGKGYTF.

This clone was observed once. V gene TRBV5-1 combines with J gene TRBJ1-3, with D perhaps TRBD1 (5 bases). The CDR3 has 14 residues. V shed 0 bases and J shed 4 bases, with 8 bases lying between them. CDR1 and CDR2 (germline): SGHRS, YFSETQ. CDR3 loop: CASSLAGRGNTIYF. The CDR3 nucleotides are TGCGCCAGCAGCTTGGCAGGGAGGGGAAACACCATATATTTT.

The gene calls are TRBV7-9 and TRBJ2-4; D is unresolved. Per the germline V gene, CDR1 is SEHNR and CDR2 is FQNEAQ (reference sequence). With 3 bases removed from V and 0 bases from J, the gap between germline ends came to 12 bases. The CDR3 covers 16 residues. Written as DNA, the CDR3 is TGTGCCAGCAGCTTCATCGCGGAGCCAGCCAAAAACATTCAGTACTTC. Amino acids: CASSFIAEPAKNIQYF.

This clone turned up a few times. CDR3 DNA sequence: TGTGCCAGCAGTGACAGACCTGAAGCTTTCTTT. It codes for CASSDRPEAFF. This rearrangement joins TRBV6-6 to TRBJ1-1; D is possibly TRBD1 (5 bases). V was trimmed by 5 bases and J by 6 bases, leaving 7 bases between them. CDR1 and CDR2 (germline): MNHNY, SVGAGI (reference sequence). The CDR3 loop spans 11 amino acids.

V is TRBV4-1 and J is TRBJ2-2; 9 bases line up with TRBD2. V shed 1 base, J shed 6 bases, and the junction held 12 bases outside the gene matches. Germline loops: CDR1 MGHRA, CDR2 YSYEKL. The CDR3 consists of 18 residues. This CDR3 is CASSQASRAGGPSGELFF. The DNA for the CDR3 is TGCGCCAGCAGCCAAGCCTCCAGGGCGGGAGGGCCCTCCGGGGAGCTGTTTTTT.

The rearrangement links TRBV28 to TRBJ2-2, with TRBD2 matching 11 bases. With 7 bases clipped from V and 4 bases from J, the junction kept 11 bases outside the gene matches. The length of the CDR3 is 17 residues. Germline CDR1 and CDR2: MDHEN and SYDVKM. CDR3 nucleotides: TGTGCCAGCAAGGTAGCGGGAGGGTCTTGGGGCACCGGGGAGCTGTTTTTT. Its protein is CASKVAGGSWGTGELFF.

The chain carries TRBV5-6 and TRBJ2-7; 9 nucleotides align to TRBD1. Germline CDR1 and CDR2: SGHDT and YYEEEE. The trim removed 4 bases at V and 6 bases at J, leaving 8 bases unmatched. The CDR3 spans 14 residues. The chain's CDR3 is CASSRTGGLGEQYF. DNA of the CDR3: TGTGCCAGCAGCCGAACAGGGGGCCTTGGCGAGCAGTACTTC. The full variable domain, its missing parts supplied by reference TRBV5-6 and TRBJ2-7, is DAGVTQSPTHLIKTRGQQVTLRCSPKSGHDTVSWYQQALGQGPQFIFQYYEEEERQRGNFPDRFSGHQFPNYSSELNVNALLLGDSALYLCASSRTGGLGEQYFGPGTRLTVT.

The DNA for the CDR3 is TGTGCCAGCAGTGGGCAAGGAAACACCATATATTTT. Translating gives CASSGQGNTIYF. V gene TRBV2 combines with J gene TRBJ1-3; D gene uncertain. In germline, CDR1 is SNHLY, CDR2 FYNNEI. The V gene lost 4 bases and the J gene lost 4 bases, with 5 bases spanning the gap. The CDR3 loop spans 12 amino acids.